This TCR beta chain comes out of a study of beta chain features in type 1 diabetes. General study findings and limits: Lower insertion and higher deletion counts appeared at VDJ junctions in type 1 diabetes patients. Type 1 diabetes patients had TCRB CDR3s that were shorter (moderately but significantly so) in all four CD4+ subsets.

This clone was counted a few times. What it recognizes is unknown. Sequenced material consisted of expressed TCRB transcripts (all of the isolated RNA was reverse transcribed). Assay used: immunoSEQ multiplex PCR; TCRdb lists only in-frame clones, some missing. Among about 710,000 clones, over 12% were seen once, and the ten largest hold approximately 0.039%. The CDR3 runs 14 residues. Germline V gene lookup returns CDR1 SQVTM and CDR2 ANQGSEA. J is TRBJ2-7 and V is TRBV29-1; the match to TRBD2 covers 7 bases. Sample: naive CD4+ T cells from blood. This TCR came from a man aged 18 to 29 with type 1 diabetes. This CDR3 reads CSFTSVGGSYEQYF. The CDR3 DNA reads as TGCAGTTTCACGTCGGTCGGGGGGAGCTACGAGCAGTACTTC.